Presented here are 24 T cell receptor beta chains from one specimen sequenced in a study of cytomegalovirus exposure and HLA in healthy donors. The study ran its PCR with 60 Vbeta and 13 Jbeta primers. Sequencing used immunoSEQ multiplex PCR; TCRdb keeps in-frame clones, though not all of them. This sample has some 76,000 clones, with roughly two thirds found just once. What was sequenced was PBMCs. The receptors were sampled from a man aged 60 to 69 in good health and CMV-seropositive.

V is TRBV30 and J is TRBJ2-5, with TRBD1 as a possible D gene (6 bases). V lost 5 bases, J lost 4 bases, and 20 bases lay in between. Germline V gene lookup returns CDR1 GTSNPN and CDR2 SVGIG (reference sequence). The length of the CDR3 is 15 residues. The CDR3 DNA is TGTGCCTGGGGTCAGACAGGTAAAATTGTAGAGACCCAGTACTTC. Translating gives CAWGQTGKIVETQYF.

This clone was seen once. The J gene is TRBJ2-1, the V gene TRBV6-6; 8 nucleotides agree with TRBD2. CDR3 length: 15 amino acids. The germline gives CDR1 MNHNY, CDR2 SVGAGI (reference sequence). V was pared by 5 bases and J by 0 bases, with 3 bases of the junction left unmatched. CDR3 bases: TGTGCCAGCAGTATACTAGCGGCCTCCTACAATGAGCAGTTCTTC. It codes for CASSILAASYNEQFF.

The chain is built from TRBV5-1 and TRBJ1-6; D perhaps matches TRBD1 (5 bases). The germline V gene encodes CDR1 SGHRS and CDR2 YFSETQ. V gave up 1 base and J gave up 9 bases, with 8 bases separating them. The CDR3 spans 13 residues. The CDR3 DNA follows: TGCGCCAGCAGCTTGTGGGGGGGTTCACCCCTCCACTTT. Translation: CASSLWGGSPLHF.

The chain combines TRBV5-1 with TRBJ2-3; possibly TRBD2 for D (6 bases). The germline CDR1 and CDR2 sequences are SGHRS and YFSETQ. Between the trimmed V and J ends, which lost 1 base and 0 bases, there was a span of 21 bases. The CDR3 is made up of 19 amino acids. The CDR3 loop reads CASSLQSLDGLSSTDTQYF. In DNA form, the CDR3 reads TGCGCCAGCAGCTTGCAGAGTCTCGACGGACTATCTAGCACAGATACGCAGTATTTT.

The chain combines TRBV18 with TRBJ2-5; 12 bases agree with TRBD2. The CDR3 totals 17 residues. CDR1 KGHSH and CDR2 LQKENI come from the germline V gene. The J segment lost 1 base and the V segment lost 4 bases, leaving 7 bases of the junction unmatched. CDR3 protein: CASSQRPLAGGQETQYF. CDR3 DNA: TGTGCCAGCTCACAACGCCCACTAGCGGGGGGCCAAGAGACCCAGTACTTC. The full variable domain, with the rest looked up from reference TRBV18 and TRBJ2-5, is NAGVMQNPRHLVRRRGQEARLRCSPMKGHSHVYWYRQLPEEGLKFMVYLQKENIIDESGMPKERFSAEFPKEGPSILRIQQVVRGDSAAYFCASSQRPLAGGQETQYFGPGTRLLVL.

The chain carries TRBV9 and TRBJ2-7; 8 bases agree with TRBD2. The CDR3 is 12 amino acids. Germline V lookup: CDR1 SGDLS, CDR2 YYNGEE. The junction had 0 bases not matched to a gene; V was cut back by 4 bases and J by 3 bases. CDR3 nucleotide sequence: TGTGCCAGCAGCACTAGCGGCTACGAGCAGTACTTC. It translates to CASSTSGYEQYF.

The chain employs TRBV7-9 and TRBJ1-1; TRBD1 matches at 8 bases. The V gene's germline CDR1 is SEHNR and CDR2 FQNEAQ (reference sequence). The ends lost 5 bases at V and 4 bases at J; junction bases unmatched: 6. The CDR3 loop spans 14 amino acids. CDR3 DNA sequence: TGTGCCAGCAGCAAAGGACAGGGTACCACTGAAGCTTTCTTT. It translates to CASSKGQGTTEAFF.

This clone was detected a few times. This sequence joins TRBV6-1 and TRBJ1-2; 7 positions agree with TRBD1. V lost 6 bases, J lost 4 bases, and 2 bases stayed unmatched. Germline CDR1 reads MNHNS; CDR2 reads SASEGT. The CDR3 is 12 residues long. CDR3 protein: CASSGDSYGYTF. The DNA for the CDR3 is TGTGCCAGCAGCGGGGACAGCTATGGCTACACCTTC.

This clone was observed once. The chain uses TRBV7-8 and TRBJ1-3, with no clear D. With 5 bases removed from V and 4 bases from J, the gap between germline ends came to 12 bases. The CDR3 is 14 residues long. Germline lookup yields CDR1 SGHVS and CDR2 FQNEAQ. The CDR3 sequence: CASSRDNTGNTIYF. The CDR3 DNA is TGTGCCAGCAGCAGAGACAACACCGGAAACACCATATATTTT.

The chain employs TRBV4-1 and TRBJ2-2; 11 nucleotides line up with TRBD2. The V segment lost 10 bases and the J segment 5 bases; nucleotides outside the gene matches: 9. The CDR3 is 15 residues long. CDR1 and CDR2 from the germline V gene are MGHRA and YSYEKL. The CDR3 nucleotides are TGCGCCACCGGGACTAGCGGAGGTGGGACCGGGGAGCTGTTTTTT. Encoded protein: CATGTSGGGTGELFF.

DNA of the CDR3: TGTGCCAGTAGGCGGGACAGGAGTGAAAAACTGTTTTTT. It is translated as CASRRDRSEKLFF. The rearrangement links TRBV19 to TRBJ1-4; 8 bases map to TRBD1. CDR1 is LNHDA and CDR2 is SQIVND in the germline V gene (reference sequence). With 6 bases clipped from V and 7 bases from J, the junction kept 4 bases outside the gene matches. CDR3 length: 13 amino acids.

The CDR3 DNA sequence: TGTGCCTGGAGTGTGGGGCGGTATAATTCACCCCTCCACTTT. It is translated as CAWSVGRYNSPLHF. V and J are TRBV30 and TRBJ1-6; perhaps TRBD1 as D (5 bases). The CDR3 loop spans 14 amino acids. Trimming removed 0 bases from V and 4 bases from J, with 7 bases in between. Looked up from germline, CDR1 is GTSNPN and CDR2 is SVGIG (reference sequence).

This clone has a handful of counts. This rearrangement joins TRBV5-4 to TRBJ2-3; possibly TRBD2 for D (5 bases). This CDR3 region has 16 residues. V shed 1 base and J shed 0 bases, with 12 bases lying between them. Germline assignment: CDR1 SGHNT and CDR2 YYREEE (reference sequence). The CDR3 sequence is CASSLRVGGSTDTQYF. The CDR3 coding sequence is TGTGCCAGCAGCTTGCGGGTTGGCGGGAGCACAGATACGCAGTATTTT.

The gene calls are TRBV27 and TRBJ2-1, with 7 bases identical to TRBD1. The trim removed 0 bases at V and 8 bases at J, leaving 10 bases unmatched. CDR3 length: 16 residues. Germline CDR1 and CDR2: MNHEY and SMNVEV (reference sequence). The CDR3 region is CASSLSGDSRWDEQFF. The CDR3, as DNA: TGTGCCAGCAGTTTATCAGGGGACAGTCGATGGGATGAGCAGTTCTTC.

This chain uses TRBV9 with TRBJ2-5; TRBD2 aligns across 9 bases. The closer fit of TRBJ2-7 to the DNA end suggests the J call may be wrong. CDR3 length: 15 amino acids. Per the germline V gene, CDR1 is SGDLS and CDR2 is YYNGEE. The CDR3 DNA sequence: TGTGCCAGCAGCAGAGGGGCTAGCGGGGCCTACGAGCAGTACTTC. Translating it yields CASSRGASGAYEQYF.

The genes are TRBV5-1 and TRBJ2-7; 9 bases are shared with TRBD1. After removal of 0 bases from V and 7 bases from J, the junction contained 11 bases not matched to a gene. The CDR3 is 16 residues long. Germline values: CDR1 SGHRS, CDR2 YFSETQ. CDR3 amino acids: CASSLAPGQGLEEQYF. In DNA form, the CDR3 reads TGCGCCAGCAGCTTGGCCCCGGGACAGGGCCTTGAAGAGCAGTACTTC.

The V call is TRBV5-1, the J call TRBJ1-2; D is undetermined. The germline CDR1 and CDR2 sequences are SGHRS and YFSETQ. CDR3 length equals 13 residues. V lost 0 bases and J 3 bases, leaving 6 bases between the germline ends. CDR3 amino acids: CASSLDSHYGYTF. The CDR3 DNA reads as TGCGCCAGCAGCTTGGACAGCCACTATGGCTACACCTTC.

The chain has TRBV6-1 and TRBJ2-4, with 8 bases fitting TRBD2. Per the germline V gene, CDR1 is MNHNS and CDR2 is SASEGT. The CDR3 has 14 amino acids. With 4 bases clipped from V and 6 bases from J, the junction kept 5 bases outside the gene matches. The CDR3 loop is CASSGPTSGNIQYF. Here the CDR3 DNA reads TGTGCCAGCAGTGGCCCCACTAGCGGAAACATTCAGTACTTC.

V and J are TRBV29-1 and TRBJ2-1, with D tentatively TRBD2 (7 bases). The CDR3 has 13 amino acids. CDR1 and CDR2 (germline): SQVTM, ANQGSEA. With 4 bases removed from V and 8 bases from J, the gap between germline ends came to 15 bases. Here the CDR3 reads CSVVGGGWDEQFF. DNA of the CDR3: TGCAGCGTTGTAGGGGGGGGGTGGGATGAGCAGTTCTTC.

The chain employs TRBV6-5 and TRBJ1-4, with D tentatively TRBD1 (5 bases). The CDR3 extends over 15 amino acids. V gave up 2 bases and J gave up 7 bases, with 14 bases separating them. Germline CDR1 MNHEY, CDR2 SVGAGI. This CDR3 reads CASSYGAGGGEKLFF. The CDR3 nucleotides are TGTGCCAGCAGTTACGGGGCCGGGGGAGGTGAAAAACTGTTTTTT.

DNA for the CDR3: TGTGCCAGCAGCCAAGATGAAAGCGGGAGGCTCACCGGGGAGCTGTTTTTT. Translated, it gives CASSQDESGRLTGELFF. The V gene is TRBV4-2, the J gene TRBJ2-2; the match to TRBD2 covers 9 bases. Per the germline V gene, CDR1 is LGHNA and CDR2 is YNFKEQ. CDR3 length equals 17 residues. The V and J ends lost 0 bases and 4 bases, in that order; junction bases with no gene match: 6.

The genes are TRBV7-9 and TRBJ2-7; possible D gene TRBD2, 6 bases. The CDR3 sequence is 13 residues long. Trimming cost V 0 bases and J 6 bases, with 9 bases left between them. Germline lookup yields CDR1 SEHNR and CDR2 FQNEAQ (reference sequence). For the CDR3, the DNA is TGTGCCAGCAGCTTAGCCCGGGAGTCCGAGCAGTACTTC. Translation gives CASSLARESEQYF.

The table lists this clone with a few counts. The chain employs TRBV11-2 and TRBJ2-3, with D possibly TRBD1 on 6 matching bases. Germline loops: CDR1 SGHAT, CDR2 FQNNGV. Trimming pared 5 bases from V and 8 bases from J, leaving 11 bases between. The CDR3 spans 12 residues. CDR3 sequence reads: CASSPGAGTQYF. In DNA form, the CDR3 reads TGTGCCAGCAGCCCAGGGGCGGGTACGCAGTATTTT.

This rearrangement joins TRBV2 to TRBJ2-1, with D hard to call. Germline V CDR1 and CDR2: SNHLY, FYNNEI. There are 13 residues in the CDR3. Between the trimmed V and J ends, which lost 6 bases and 9 bases, there was a span of 15 bases. The CDR3 DNA sequence: TGTGCCAGCAGGTTCCTGAAGGCTAGTGAGCAGTTCTTC. It translates to CASRFLKASEQFF.